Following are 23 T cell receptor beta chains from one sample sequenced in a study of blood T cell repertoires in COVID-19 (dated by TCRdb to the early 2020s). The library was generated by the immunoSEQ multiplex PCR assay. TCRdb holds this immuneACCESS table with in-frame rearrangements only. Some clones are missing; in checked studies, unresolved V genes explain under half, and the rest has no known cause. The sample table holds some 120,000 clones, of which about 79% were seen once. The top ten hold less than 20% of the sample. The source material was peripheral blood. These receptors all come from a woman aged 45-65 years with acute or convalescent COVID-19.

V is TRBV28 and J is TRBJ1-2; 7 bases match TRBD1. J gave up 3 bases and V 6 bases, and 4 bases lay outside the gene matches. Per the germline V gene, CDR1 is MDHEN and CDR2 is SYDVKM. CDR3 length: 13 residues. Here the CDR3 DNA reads TGTGCCAGCAGGAGAGGACAGGACTATGGCTACACCTTC. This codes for CASRRGQDYGYTF.

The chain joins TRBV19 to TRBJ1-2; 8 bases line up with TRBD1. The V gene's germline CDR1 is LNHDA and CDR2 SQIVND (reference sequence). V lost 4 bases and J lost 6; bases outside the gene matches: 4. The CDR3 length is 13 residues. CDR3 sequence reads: CASSRQGIHGYTF. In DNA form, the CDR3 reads TGTGCCAGTAGTAGACAGGGGATTCATGGCTACACCTTC.

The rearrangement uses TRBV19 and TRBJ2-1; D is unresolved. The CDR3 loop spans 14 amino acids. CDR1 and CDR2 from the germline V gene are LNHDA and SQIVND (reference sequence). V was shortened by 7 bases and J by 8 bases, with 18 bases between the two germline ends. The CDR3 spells CASTSPVLSDEQFF. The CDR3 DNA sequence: TGTGCCAGTACCTCTCCTGTATTGAGCGATGAGCAGTTCTTC.

The CDR3 region is CASSLEGWDRSSYEQYF. The CDR3 coding sequence is TGCGCCAGCAGCTTGGAGGGGTGGGACAGGTCCTCATACGAGCAGTACTTC. This chain links TRBV5-1 with TRBJ2-7, with 8 nucleotides matching TRBD1. V lost 0 bases, J lost 4 bases, and 12 bases stayed unmatched. The CDR3 extends over 17 amino acids. Germline V gene sequence: CDR1 SGHRS, CDR2 YFSETQ.

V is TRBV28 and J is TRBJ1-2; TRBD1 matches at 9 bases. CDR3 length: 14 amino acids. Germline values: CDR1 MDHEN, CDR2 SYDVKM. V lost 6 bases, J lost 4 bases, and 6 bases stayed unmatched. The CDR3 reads CASRDRGGGYGYTF. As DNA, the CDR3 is TGTGCCAGCAGGGACAGGGGCGGAGGCTATGGCTACACCTTC.

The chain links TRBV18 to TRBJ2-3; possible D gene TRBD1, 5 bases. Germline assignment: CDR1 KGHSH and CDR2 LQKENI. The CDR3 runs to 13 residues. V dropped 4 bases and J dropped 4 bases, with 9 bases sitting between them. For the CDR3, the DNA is TGTGCCAGCTCACTCCAGGGCGCAGATACGCAGTATTTT. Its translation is CASSLQGADTQYF.

The CDR3 spells CASSLGGLIRDEKFF. For the CDR3, the DNA is TGCGCCAGCAGCTTGGGGGGATTGATTCGGGATGAAAAGTTCTTC. This chain uses TRBV5-1 with TRBJ2-1, with D perhaps TRBD2 (5 bases). CDR3 size: 15 residues. Germline CDR1 reads SGHRS; CDR2 reads YFSETQ. V dropped 0 bases and J dropped 14 bases, with 21 bases sitting between them.

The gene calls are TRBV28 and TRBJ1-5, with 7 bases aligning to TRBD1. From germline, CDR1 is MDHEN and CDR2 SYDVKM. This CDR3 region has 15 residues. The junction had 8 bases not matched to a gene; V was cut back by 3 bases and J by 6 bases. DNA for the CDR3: TGTGCCAGCAGTTTTCGAGACAGGGAGACTCAGCCCCAGCATTTT. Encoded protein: CASSFRDRETQPQHF.

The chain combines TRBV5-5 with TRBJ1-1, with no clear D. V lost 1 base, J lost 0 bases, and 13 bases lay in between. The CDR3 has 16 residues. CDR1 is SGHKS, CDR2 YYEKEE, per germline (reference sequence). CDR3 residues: CASSLSPTTVNTEAFF. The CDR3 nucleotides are TGTGCCAGCAGCTTGTCCCCTACGACTGTGAACACTGAAGCTTTCTTT.

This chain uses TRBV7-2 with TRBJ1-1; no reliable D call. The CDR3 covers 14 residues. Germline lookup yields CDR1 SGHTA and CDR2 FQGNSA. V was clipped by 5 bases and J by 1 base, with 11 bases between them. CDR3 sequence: CASSLVSRNTEAFF. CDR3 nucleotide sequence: TGTGCCAGCAGCCTAGTTTCCAGGAACACTGAAGCTTTCTTT.

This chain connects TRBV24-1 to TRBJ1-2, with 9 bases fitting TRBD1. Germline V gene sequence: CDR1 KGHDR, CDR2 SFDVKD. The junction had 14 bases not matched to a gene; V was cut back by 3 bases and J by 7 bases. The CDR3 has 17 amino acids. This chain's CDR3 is CATSDLTSGTGLRGYTF. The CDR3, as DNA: TGTGCCACCAGTGATCTAACTTCCGGGACAGGGTTGCGTGGCTACACCTTC.

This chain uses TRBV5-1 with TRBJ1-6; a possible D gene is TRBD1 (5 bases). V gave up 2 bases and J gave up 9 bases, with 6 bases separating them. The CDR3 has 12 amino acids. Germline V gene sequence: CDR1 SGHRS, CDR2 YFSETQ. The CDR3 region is CASSLDSSPLHF. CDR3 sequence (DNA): TGCGCCAGCAGCTTAGACAGTTCACCCCTCCACTTT.

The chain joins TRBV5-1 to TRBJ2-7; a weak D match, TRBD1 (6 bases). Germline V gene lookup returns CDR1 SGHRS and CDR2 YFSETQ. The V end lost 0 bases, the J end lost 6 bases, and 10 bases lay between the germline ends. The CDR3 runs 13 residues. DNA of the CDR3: TGCGCCAGCAGCTTGGAGGGGGTTTCCGAGCAGTACTTC. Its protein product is CASSLEGVSEQYF.

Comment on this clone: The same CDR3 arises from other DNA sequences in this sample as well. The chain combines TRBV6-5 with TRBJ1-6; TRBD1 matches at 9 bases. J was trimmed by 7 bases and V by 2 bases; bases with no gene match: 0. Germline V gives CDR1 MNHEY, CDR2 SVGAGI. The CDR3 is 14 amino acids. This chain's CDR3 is CASSYDRGNSPLHF. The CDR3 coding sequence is TGTGCCAGCAGTTACGACAGGGGGAATTCACCCCTCCACTTT.

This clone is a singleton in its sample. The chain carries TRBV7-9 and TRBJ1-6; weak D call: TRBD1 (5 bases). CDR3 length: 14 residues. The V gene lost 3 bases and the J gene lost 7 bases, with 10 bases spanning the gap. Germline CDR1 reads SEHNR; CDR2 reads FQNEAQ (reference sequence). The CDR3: CASSFGTENSPLHF. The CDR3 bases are TGTGCCAGCAGCTTTGGGACTGAGAATTCACCCCTCCACTTT.

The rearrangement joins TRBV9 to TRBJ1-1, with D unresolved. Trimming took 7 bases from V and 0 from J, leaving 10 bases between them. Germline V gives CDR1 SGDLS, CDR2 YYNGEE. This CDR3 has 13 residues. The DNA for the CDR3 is TGTGCCAGCTCGGGGAGGTTGAACACTGAAGCTTTCTTT. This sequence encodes CASSGRLNTEAFF.

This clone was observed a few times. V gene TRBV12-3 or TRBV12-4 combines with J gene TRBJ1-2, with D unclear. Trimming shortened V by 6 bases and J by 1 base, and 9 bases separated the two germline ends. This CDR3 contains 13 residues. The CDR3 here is CASSGGINYGYTF. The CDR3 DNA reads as TGTGCCAGCAGCGGAGGGATTAACTATGGCTACACCTTC.

The CDR3 sequence: CASRYRGRDVNTEAFF. In nucleotides, the CDR3 is TGTGCCAGTAGATACAGGGGGCGAGATGTGAACACTGAAGCTTTCTTT. The chain couples TRBV19 to TRBJ1-1; TRBD1 matches at 9 bases. This CDR3 is 16 amino acids long. The junction had 8 bases not matched to a gene; V was cut back by 6 bases and J by 0 bases. Germline CDR1 reads LNHDA; CDR2 reads SQIVND (reference sequence). Full variable domain (remainder filled in from reference TRBV19 and TRBJ1-1): DGGITQSPKYLFRKEGQNVTLSCEQNLNHDAMYWYRQDPGQGLRLIYYSQIVNDFQKGDIAEGYSVSREKKESFPLTVTSAQKNPTAFYLCASRYRGRDVNTEAFFGQGTRLTVV.

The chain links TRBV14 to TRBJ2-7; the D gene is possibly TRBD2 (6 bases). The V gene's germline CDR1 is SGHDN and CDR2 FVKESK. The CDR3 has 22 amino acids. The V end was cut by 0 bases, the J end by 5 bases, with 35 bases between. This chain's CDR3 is CASSQDFDSRGLYSFIVHEQYF. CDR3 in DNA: TGTGCCAGCAGCCAAGATTTTGATTCGAGGGGACTTTATAGTTTTATCGTCCACGAGCAGTACTTC.

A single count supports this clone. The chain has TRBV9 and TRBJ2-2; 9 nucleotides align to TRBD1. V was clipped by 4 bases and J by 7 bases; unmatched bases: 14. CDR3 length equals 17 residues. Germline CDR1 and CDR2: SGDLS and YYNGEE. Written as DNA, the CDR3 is TGTGCCAGCAGCTCGCGCCGGGACAGGGCAACAAACGGGGAGCTGTTTTTT. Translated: CASSSRRDRATNGELFF.

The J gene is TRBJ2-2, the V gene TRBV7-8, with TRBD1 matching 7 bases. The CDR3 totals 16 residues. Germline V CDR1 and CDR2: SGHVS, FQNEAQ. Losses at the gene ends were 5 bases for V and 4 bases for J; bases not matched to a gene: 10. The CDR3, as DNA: TGTGCCAGCAGCCCGCGACAGGGCCGCGCCACCGGGGAGCTGTTTTTT. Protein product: CASSPRQGRATGELFF.

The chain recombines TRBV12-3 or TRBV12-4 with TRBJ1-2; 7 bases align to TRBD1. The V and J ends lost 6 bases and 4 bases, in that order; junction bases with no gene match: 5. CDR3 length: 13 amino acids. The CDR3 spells CASRKTGIYGYTF. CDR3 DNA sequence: TGTGCCAGCAGAAAGACAGGGATCTATGGCTACACCTTC.

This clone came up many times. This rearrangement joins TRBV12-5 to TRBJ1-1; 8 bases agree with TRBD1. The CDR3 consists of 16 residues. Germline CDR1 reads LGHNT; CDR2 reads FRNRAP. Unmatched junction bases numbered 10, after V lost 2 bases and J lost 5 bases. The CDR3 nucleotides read TGTGCTAGTGGTTTGAAACCAGGGGGCCGCTTAACTGAAGCTTTCTTT. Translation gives CASGLKPGGRLTEAFF.